Below, 14 T cell receptor beta chains from the same sample are listed, as sequenced in a study of CD8+CD57+ T cells in acquired aplastic anemia. For CDR3 and TCR beta VDJ profiling, genomic DNA was the template used. TCRdb reanalysed the reads using MiXCR and keeps one entry per CDR3 protein. The sample shows approximately 190,000 distinct CDR3 sequences, roughly half of them seen only once. Sequencing was done on patients that had shown CD8+CD57+ cell expansion by flow cytometry. The sample comprised sorted CD4+, CD8+, or CD8+CD57+ T cells (not recorded which) from PBMCs. The receptors derive from a human donor with aplastic anemia.

The chain combines TRBV11-1 with TRBJ2-5; 11 nucleotides line up with TRBD1. Germline CDR1 is SGHAT and CDR2 is FQDESV (reference sequence). V shed 5 bases, J shed 11 bases, and the junction held 19 bases outside the gene matches. CDR3 length: 17 amino acids. The CDR3 DNA follows: TGTGCCAGCAGCCCCGAGGCTGGACAGGGGGCCTTGGGTGAGCAGTACTTC. Translation gives CASSPEAGQGALGEQYF. Full variable domain (remainder filled in from reference TRBV11-1 and TRBJ2-5): EAEVAQSPRYKITEKSQAVAFWCDPISGHATLYWYRQILGQGPELLVQFQDESVVDDSQLPKDRFSAERLKGVDSTLKIQPAELGDSAMYLCASSPEAGQGALGEQYFGPGTRLLVL.

The table lists this clonotype with a few counts. At one end, the junction sequence differs from germline, possibly due to a read error. The chain employs TRBV27 and TRBJ1-3; the D gene is possibly TRBD1 (5 bases). The CDR3 is 17 amino acids. Germline V CDR1 and CDR2: MNHEY, SMNVEV (reference sequence). CDR3 residues: CASSLRAGLSSGNTIYF. CDR3 nucleotides: TGTGCCAGCAGTTTAAGAGCAGGGCTGAGCTCTGGTAACACCATATATTTT.

The chain recombines TRBV29-1 with TRBJ2-3; D assignment may be TRBD1 or TRBD2 (5 bases each). Per the germline V gene, CDR1 is SQVTM and CDR2 is ANQGSEA. This CDR3 has 14 amino acids. Trimming left V 8 bases short and J 4 bases short, with 19 bases between. CDR3 DNA sequence: TGCAGCACGACCGGGGCTAGTTGGGCAGATACGCAGTATTTT. Translating gives CSTTGASWADTQYF.

The CDR3 nucleotides read TGTGCCAGCAGCCTAGGGGGTTTAGAGCAGTTCTTC. Its protein is CASSLGGLEQFF. The chain uses TRBV12-3 or TRBV12-4 and TRBJ2-1, with D possibly TRBD1 on 6 matching bases. The CDR3 consists of 12 residues. Trimming pared 6 bases from V and 10 bases from J, leaving 13 bases between.

The chain uses TRBV20-1 and TRBJ1-1; TRBD1 agrees at 12 bases. The trim removed 3 bases at V and 4 bases at J, leaving 3 bases unmatched. Germline lookup yields CDR1 DFQATT and CDR2 SNEGSKA (reference sequence). CDR3 length equals 14 residues. Written as DNA, the CDR3 is TGCAGTGCTAGGGGACAGGGGGCTGCCACTGAAGCTTTCTTT. As protein: CSARGQGAATEAFF.

The chain uses TRBV29-1 and TRBJ1-5, with a weak D call TRBD1 (5 bases). CDR1 SQVTM and CDR2 ANQGSEA come from the germline V gene. Trimming took 6 bases from V and 3 from J, leaving 12 bases between them. The CDR3 has 13 residues. The CDR3 bases are TGCAGCGTGGGGGGACGGCTCAATCAGCCCCAGCATTTT. Encoded protein: CSVGGRLNQPQHF.

As DNA, the CDR3 is TGTGCCAGTAGTATGGGCGCCAGCTCCTACGAGCAGTACTTC. This gives the protein CASSMGASSYEQYF. The chain employs TRBV19 and TRBJ2-7; D uncertain. Between the trimmed V and J ends, which lost 3 bases and 0 bases, there was a span of 9 bases. The germline V gene has CDR1 LNHDA and CDR2 SQIVND (reference sequence). The CDR3 has 14 amino acids.

The chain recombines TRBV20-1 with TRBJ1-2; 7 bases agree with TRBD1. Trimming removed 6 bases from V and 5 bases from J; junction bases left unmatched: 12. The CDR3 spans 14 residues. Germline-derived CDR1 and CDR2 are DFQATT and SNEGSKA (reference sequence). CDR3 nucleotide sequence: TGCAGTGCCGTAGGCCAAAGGGGGCTTTATGGCTACACCTTC. Translated: CSAVGQRGLYGYTF.

V and J are TRBV24-1 and TRBJ2-1, with D possibly matching TRBD2 (7 bases). CDR1 KGHDR and CDR2 SFDVKD come from the germline V gene. V lost 0 bases, J lost 5 bases, and 13 bases lay in between. This CDR3 comprises 16 residues. CDR3 sequence: CATSDLRGGFNNEQFF. The CDR3, as DNA: TGTGCCACCAGTGATTTGAGGGGGGGGTTCAACAATGAGCAGTTCTTC.

Only a few counts were recorded for this clonotype. The rearrangement links TRBV30 to TRBJ1-6, with unresolved D. The CDR3 is made up of 15 amino acids. V was shortened by 5 bases and J by 0 bases, with 11 bases between the two germline ends. Germline V gives CDR1 GTSNPN, CDR2 SVGIG (reference sequence). CDR3 coding DNA: TGTGCCTGGCTGTCCCCGGGCTCCTATAATTCACCCCTCCACTTT. Amino acids: CAWLSPGSYNSPLHF.

This CDR3 is CSVGASGTGELFF. CDR3 sequence (DNA): TGCAGCGTTGGAGCTAGCGGCACCGGGGAGCTGTTTTTT. The chain has TRBV29-1 and TRBJ2-2; 7 bases line up with TRBD2. This CDR3 comprises 13 residues. V lost 4 bases, J lost 4 bases, and 3 bases stayed unmatched. Germline V gene sequence: CDR1 SQVTM, CDR2 ANQGSEA.

The CDR3 reads CASRMGVATNEKLFF. The CDR3, as DNA: TGTGCCAGCAGGATGGGGGTTGCAACTAATGAAAAACTGTTTTTT. The chain carries TRBV13 and TRBJ1-4, with a weak D call TRBD1 (5 bases). Per the germline V gene, CDR1 is PRHDT and CDR2 is FYEKMQ (reference sequence). V dropped 6 bases and J dropped 0 bases, with 11 bases sitting between them. The CDR3 covers 15 residues. Filled out from reference TRBV13 and TRBJ1-4, the complete variable domain reads AAGVIQSPRHLIKEKRETATLKCYPIPRHDTVYWYQQGPGQDPQFLISFYEKMQSDKGSIPDRFSAQQFSDYHSELNMSSLELGDSALYFCASRMGVATNEKLFFGSGTQLSVL.

The chain recombines TRBV15 with TRBJ2-4, with a tentative D call TRBD1 (6 bases). The germline V gene encodes CDR1 LNHNV and CDR2 YYDKDF (reference sequence). The CDR3 has 15 residues. V was clipped by 1 base and J by 2 bases, with 9 bases between them. The CDR3 loop reads CATSRVGTTKNIQYF. CDR3 in DNA: TGTGCCACCAGCAGAGTCGGGACAACCAAAAACATTCAGTACTTC.

The chain carries TRBV19 and TRBJ2-1; D is tentatively TRBD1 or TRBD2 (6 bases each). The ends were cut back, 6 bases at V and 12 bases at J, with 18 bases in the middle. Germline CDR1 and CDR2: LNHDA and SQIVND (reference sequence). The CDR3 is 13 residues long. The CDR3 DNA sequence: TGTGCCAGTAGCGCTGGGGGGCCCCAAGGGCAGTTCTTC. This encodes CASSAGGPQGQFF.